This T cell receptor beta chain is drawn from a study of OX40 agonist ivuxolimab in advanced cancers. Study background: A history of anti-PD-1, anti-PD-L1 or anti-CTLA-4 therapy was acceptable, and approximately 40% had some.

This clone came up a few times. There are 17 residues in the CDR3. Germline CDR1 and CDR2: SGHRS and YFSETQ. V shed 2 bases and J 2 bases; nucleotides not matched to a gene: 5. Sequenced by immunoSEQ multiplex PCR; TCRdb stores in-frame clones only, minus some. The sample consists of 90,000 to 100,000 clones, 75% to 90% of them appearing once. Specimen: CD4+ or CD8+ T cells sorted from blood, collected in a trial of the OX40 agonist ivuxolimab. The receptor was derived from an adult with an advanced solid tumor such as melanoma, head and neck, liver or kidney cancer. The genes are TRBV5-1 and TRBJ2-2, with 11 bases lining up with TRBD2. The CDR3 DNA reads TGCGCCAGCAGCTTCGTAGCGGGAGGGCCCAACACCGGGGAGCTGTTTTTT. Translating gives CASSFVAGGPNTGELFF. Filled out from reference TRBV5-1 and TRBJ2-2, the complete variable domain reads KAGVTQTPRYLIKTRGQQVTLSCSPISGHRSVSWYQQTPGQGLQFLFEYFSETQRNKGNFPGRFSGRQFSNSRSEMNVSTLELGDSALYLCASSFVAGGPNTGELFFGEGSRLTVL.